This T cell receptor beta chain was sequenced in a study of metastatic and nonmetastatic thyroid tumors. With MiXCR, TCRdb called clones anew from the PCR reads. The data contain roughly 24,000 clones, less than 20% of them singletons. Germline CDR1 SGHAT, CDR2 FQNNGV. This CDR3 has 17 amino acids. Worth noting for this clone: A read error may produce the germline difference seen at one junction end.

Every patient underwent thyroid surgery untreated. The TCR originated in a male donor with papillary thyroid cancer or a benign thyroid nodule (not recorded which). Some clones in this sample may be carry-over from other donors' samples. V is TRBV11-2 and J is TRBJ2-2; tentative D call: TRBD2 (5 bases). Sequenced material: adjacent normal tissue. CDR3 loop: CASSSFRGQTHTGEPFF. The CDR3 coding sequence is TGTGCCAGCAGCTCCTTCCGTGGGCAGACCCACACCGGGGAGCCGTTTTTT.